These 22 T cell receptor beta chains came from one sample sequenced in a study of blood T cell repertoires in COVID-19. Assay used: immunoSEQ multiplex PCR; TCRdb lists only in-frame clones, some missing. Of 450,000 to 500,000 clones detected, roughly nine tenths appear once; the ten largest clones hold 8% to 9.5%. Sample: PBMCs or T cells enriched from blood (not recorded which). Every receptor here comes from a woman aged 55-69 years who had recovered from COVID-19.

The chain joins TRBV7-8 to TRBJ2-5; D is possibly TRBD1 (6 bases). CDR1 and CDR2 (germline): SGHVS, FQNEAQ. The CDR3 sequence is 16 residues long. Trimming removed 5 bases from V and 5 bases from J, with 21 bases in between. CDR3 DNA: TGTGCCAGCAGCCCTTCCGGGACACAGCCAAGGGAGACCCAGTACTTC. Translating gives CASSPSGTQPRETQYF. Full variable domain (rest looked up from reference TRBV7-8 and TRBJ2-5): GAGVSQSPRYKVAKRGQDVALRCDPISGHVSLFWYQQALGQGPEFLTYFQNEAQLDKSGLPSDRFFAERPEGSVSTLKIQRTQQEDSAVYLCASSPSGTQPRETQYFGPGTRLLVL.

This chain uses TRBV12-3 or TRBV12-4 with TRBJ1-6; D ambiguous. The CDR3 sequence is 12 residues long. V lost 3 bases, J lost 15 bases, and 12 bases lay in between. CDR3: CASSFAQASLHF. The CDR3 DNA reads TGTGCCAGCAGTTTTGCCCAGGCCAGCCTCCACTTT.

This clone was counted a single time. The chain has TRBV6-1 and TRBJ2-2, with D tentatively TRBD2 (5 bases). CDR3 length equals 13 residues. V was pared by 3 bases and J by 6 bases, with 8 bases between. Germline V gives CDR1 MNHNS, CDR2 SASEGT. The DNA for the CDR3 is TGTGCCAGCAGTGAGAGGGTTGCCGGGGAGCTGTTTTTT. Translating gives CASSERVAGELFF.

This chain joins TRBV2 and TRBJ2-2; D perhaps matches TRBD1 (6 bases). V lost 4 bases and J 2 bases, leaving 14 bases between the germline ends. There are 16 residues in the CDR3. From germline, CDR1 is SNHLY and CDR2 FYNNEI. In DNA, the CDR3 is TGTGCCAGCAGTGCCCAGGGGTCCCGTAACACCGGGGAGCTGTTTTTT. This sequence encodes CASSAQGSRNTGELFF.

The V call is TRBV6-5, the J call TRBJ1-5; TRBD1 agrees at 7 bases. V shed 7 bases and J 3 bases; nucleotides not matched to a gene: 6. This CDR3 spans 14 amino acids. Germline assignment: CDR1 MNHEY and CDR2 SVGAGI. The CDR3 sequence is CASKGGGFNQPQHF. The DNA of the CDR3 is TGTGCCAGCAAAGGAGGGGGCTTCAATCAGCCCCAGCATTTT.

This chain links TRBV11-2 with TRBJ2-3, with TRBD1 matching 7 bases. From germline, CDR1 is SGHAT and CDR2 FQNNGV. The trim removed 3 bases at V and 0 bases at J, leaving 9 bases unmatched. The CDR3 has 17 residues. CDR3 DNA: TGTGCCAGCAGCTTCCCCGGGACAGTTTTCAGCACAGATACGCAGTATTTT. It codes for CASSFPGTVFSTDTQYF.

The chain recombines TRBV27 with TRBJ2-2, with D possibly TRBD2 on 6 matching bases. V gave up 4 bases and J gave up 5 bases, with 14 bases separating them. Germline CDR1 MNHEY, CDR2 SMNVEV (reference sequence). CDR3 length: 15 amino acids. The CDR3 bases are TGTGCCAGCAGTTACTACTGGGGGAGGACCGGGGAGCTGTTTTTT. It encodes CASSYYWGRTGELFF.

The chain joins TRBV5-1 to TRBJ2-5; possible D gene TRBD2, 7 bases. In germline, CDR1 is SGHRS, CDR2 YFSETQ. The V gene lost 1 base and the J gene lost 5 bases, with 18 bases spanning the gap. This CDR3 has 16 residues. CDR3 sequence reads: CASSLWAGAGDETQYF. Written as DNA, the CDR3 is TGCGCCAGCAGCTTGTGGGCGGGGGCAGGCGATGAGACCCAGTACTTC.

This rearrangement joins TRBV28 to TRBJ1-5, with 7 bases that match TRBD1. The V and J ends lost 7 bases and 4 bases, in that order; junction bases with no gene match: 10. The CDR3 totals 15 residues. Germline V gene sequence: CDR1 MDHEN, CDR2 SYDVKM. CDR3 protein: CASTQMTGRNQPQHF. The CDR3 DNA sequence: TGTGCCAGCACCCAAATGACAGGGAGGAATCAGCCCCAGCATTTT.

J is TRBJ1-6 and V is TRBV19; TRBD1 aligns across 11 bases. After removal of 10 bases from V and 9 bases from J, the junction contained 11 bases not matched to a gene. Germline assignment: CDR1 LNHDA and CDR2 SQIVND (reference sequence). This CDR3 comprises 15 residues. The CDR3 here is CATGTDRGLGSPLHF. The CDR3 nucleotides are TGTGCCACCGGAACGGACAGGGGGCTAGGTTCACCCCTCCACTTT.

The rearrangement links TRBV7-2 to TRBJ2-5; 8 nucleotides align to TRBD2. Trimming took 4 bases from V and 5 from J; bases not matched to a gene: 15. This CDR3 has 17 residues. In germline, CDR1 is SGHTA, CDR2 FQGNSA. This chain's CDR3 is CASSSSTSGYRRETQYF. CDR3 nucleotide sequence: TGTGCCAGCAGCTCAAGCACTAGCGGCTACCGGAGGGAGACCCAGTACTTC.

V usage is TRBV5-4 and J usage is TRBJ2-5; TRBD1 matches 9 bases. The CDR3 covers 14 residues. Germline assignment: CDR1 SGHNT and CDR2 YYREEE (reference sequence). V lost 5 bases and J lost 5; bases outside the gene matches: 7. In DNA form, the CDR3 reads TGTGCCAGCAGAGAGGACAGGGGCACGGAGACCCAGTACTTC. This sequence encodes CASREDRGTETQYF. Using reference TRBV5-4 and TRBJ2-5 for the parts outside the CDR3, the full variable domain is ETGVTQSPTHLIKTRGQQVTLRCSSQSGHNTVSWYQQALGQGPQFIFQYYREEENGRGNFPPRFSGLQFPNYSSELNVNALELDDSALYLCASREDRGTETQYFGPGTRLLVL.

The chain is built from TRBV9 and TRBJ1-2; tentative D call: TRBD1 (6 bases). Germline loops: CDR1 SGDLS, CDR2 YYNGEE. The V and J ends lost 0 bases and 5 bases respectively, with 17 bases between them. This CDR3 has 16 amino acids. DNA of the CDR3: TGTGCCAGCAGCGTAGAGGAACATCAGGGGCCGTATGGCTACACCTTC. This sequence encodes CASSVEEHQGPYGYTF.

As DNA, the CDR3 is TGTGCCAGCCAACCAGTCAATTGGTCCTACGAGCAGTACTTC. Its protein product is CASQPVNWSYEQYF. The J gene is TRBJ2-7, the V gene TRBV2; D not certain. The germline V gene encodes CDR1 SNHLY and CDR2 FYNNEI. V lost 8 bases and J 1 base, leaving 15 bases between the germline ends. This CDR3 comprises 14 residues. The whole variable domain, filled in from reference TRBV2 and TRBJ2-7, reads EPEVTQTPSHQVTQMGQEVILRCVPISNHLYFYWYRQILGQKVEFLVSFYNNEISEKSEIFDDQFSVERPDGSNFTLKIRSTKLEDSAMYFCASQPVNWSYEQYFGPGTRLTVT.

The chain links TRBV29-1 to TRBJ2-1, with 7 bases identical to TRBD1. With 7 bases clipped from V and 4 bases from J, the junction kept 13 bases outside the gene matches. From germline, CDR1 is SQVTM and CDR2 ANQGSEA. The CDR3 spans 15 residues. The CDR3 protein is CSAPPTGQAYNEQFF. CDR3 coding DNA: TGCAGCGCTCCCCCTACCGGACAGGCGTACAATGAGCAGTTCTTC.

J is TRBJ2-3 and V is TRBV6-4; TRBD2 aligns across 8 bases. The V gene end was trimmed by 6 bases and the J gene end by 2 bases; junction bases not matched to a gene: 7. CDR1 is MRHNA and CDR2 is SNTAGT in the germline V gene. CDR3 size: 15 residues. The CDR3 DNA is TGTGCCAGCAGCCCGGGACTAGGGGACACAGATACGCAGTATTTT. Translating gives CASSPGLGDTDTQYF.

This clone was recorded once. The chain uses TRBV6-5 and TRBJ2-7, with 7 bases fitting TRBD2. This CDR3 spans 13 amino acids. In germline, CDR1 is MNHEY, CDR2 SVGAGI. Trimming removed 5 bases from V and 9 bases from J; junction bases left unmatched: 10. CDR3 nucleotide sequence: TGTGCCAGCAGTCAGCGGGGTGTAATAGGGCAGTACTTC. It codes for CASSQRGVIGQYF.

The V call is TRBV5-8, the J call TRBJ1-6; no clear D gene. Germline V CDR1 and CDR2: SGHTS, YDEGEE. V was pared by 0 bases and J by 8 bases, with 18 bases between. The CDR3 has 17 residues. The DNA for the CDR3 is TGTGCCAGCAGCTTGGTTTTGTTCACCTCTAATCATTCACCCCTCCACTTT. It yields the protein CASSLVLFTSNHSPLHF.

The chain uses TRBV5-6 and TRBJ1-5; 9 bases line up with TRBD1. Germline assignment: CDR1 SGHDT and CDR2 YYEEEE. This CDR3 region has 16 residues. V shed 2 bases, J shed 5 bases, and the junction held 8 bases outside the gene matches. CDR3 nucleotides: TGTGCCAGCAGCTTCGGACAGGGGCGACTCGATCAGCCCCAGCATTTT. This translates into CASSFGQGRLDQPQHF.

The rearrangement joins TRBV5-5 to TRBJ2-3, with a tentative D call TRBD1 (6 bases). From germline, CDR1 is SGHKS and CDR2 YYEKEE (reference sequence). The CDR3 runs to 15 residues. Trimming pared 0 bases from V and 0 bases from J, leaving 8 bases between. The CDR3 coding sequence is TGTGCCAGCAGCTTGGGACAGGACAGCACAGATACGCAGTATTTT. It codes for CASSLGQDSTDTQYF. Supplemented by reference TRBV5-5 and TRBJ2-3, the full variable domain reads DAGVTQSPTHLIKTRGQQVTLRCSPISGHKSVSWYQQVLGQGPQFIFQYYEKEERGRGNFPDRFSARQFPNYSSELNVNALLLGDSALYLCASSLGQDSTDTQYFGPGTRLTVL.

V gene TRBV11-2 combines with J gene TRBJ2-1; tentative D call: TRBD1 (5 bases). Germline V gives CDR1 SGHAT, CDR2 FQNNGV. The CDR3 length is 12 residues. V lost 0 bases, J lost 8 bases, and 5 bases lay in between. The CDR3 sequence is CASSLDRDEQFF. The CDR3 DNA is TGTGCCAGCAGCTTAGACAGGGATGAGCAGTTCTTC.

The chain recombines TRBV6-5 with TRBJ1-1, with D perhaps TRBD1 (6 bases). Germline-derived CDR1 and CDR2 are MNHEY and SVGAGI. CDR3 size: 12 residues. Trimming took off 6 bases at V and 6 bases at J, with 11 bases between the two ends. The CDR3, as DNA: TGTGCCAGCAGAATACAGGGTGCTGAAGCTTTCTTT. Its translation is CASRIQGAEAFF.